Below, one TCR beta chain is given with its context. The data originate from a study of blood T cell repertoires in COVID-19. Study-level background: Some COVID-19 samples were acute and others convalescent; all came from the United States, Italy and Spain. T cells, B-cell-depleted T cells, or PBMCs provided the cDNA or gDNA that served as material.

Trimming took off 1 base at V and 2 bases at J, with 10 bases between the two ends. The CDR3 has 14 residues. CDR1 and CDR2 (germline): SGHRS, YFSETQ. Authors' methods: How many nucleated cells were present was estimated from reference gene primer amplification. The table came from immunoSEQ multiplex PCR; TCRdb's copy has only in-frame clones and leaves some out. The V and J calls and clone size come from that table; D and trimming were worked out from the DNA. The sample lists 85,000 to 90,000 clones; around 75% were seen once. The material sequenced was peripheral blood. This clonotype was obtained from a woman of 80 years or more with active or convalescent COVID-19. The V and J genes are TRBV5-1 and TRBJ2-7; D unresolved. The CDR3 is CASSLSATTYEQYF. The CDR3 nucleotides read TGCGCCAGCAGCTTGTCTGCAACAACCTACGAGCAGTACTTC.